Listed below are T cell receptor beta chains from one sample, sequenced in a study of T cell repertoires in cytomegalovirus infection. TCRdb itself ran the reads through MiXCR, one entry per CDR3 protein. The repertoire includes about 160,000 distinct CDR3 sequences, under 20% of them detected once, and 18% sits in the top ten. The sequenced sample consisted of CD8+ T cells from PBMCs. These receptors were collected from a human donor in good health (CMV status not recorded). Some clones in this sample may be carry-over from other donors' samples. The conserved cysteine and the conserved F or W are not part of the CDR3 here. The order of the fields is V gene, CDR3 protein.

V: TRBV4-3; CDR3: ASSLGLLSGEQY
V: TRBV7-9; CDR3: ASTLTADHTGELF
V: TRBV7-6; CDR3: ASSKGGPPEAF
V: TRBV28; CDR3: ASSARTRNSPLH
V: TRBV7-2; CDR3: ASSTGDSNQPQH
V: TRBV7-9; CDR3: ASSTSGTSVSYEQY
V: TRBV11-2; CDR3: ASSLDFSFQETQY
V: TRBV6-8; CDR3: ASRCDDRVQETQY
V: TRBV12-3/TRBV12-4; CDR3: ASSHNRGLGGEQY
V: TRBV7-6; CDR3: ASSSDYLGEQF
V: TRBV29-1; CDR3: SVEGPVGSPSYNEQF
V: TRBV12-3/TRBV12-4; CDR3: ASSLVSTHEQY
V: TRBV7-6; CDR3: ASSLGPGGENYGYT
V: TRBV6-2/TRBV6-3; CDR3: ASSYVSGTGGEGINQPQH
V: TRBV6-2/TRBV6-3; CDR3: ASSYYYEQF
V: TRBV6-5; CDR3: ASSTGTDYEQY
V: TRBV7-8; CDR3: ASTLEGAGREPQETQY
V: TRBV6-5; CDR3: ASSLGVSVTQY
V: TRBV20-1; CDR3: SARLNRGSGNTIY
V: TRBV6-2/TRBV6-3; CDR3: ASTSRDRGVLEQY
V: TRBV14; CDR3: ASSQDGRSSYNEQF
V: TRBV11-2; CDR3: ASSSMTGSYEQY
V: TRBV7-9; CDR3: ASSWAVGEGLVYNEQF
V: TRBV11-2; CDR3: ASSFGTGSYEQY
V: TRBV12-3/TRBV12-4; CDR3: ASTPGHKVAYEQY
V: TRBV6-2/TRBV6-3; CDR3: ASSASSPEAF